These T cell receptor beta chains were read from a single sample in a study of Graves' ophthalmopathy and Graves' hyperthyroidism. TCRdb reanalysed the multiplex PCR reads using MiXCR and keeps one entry per CDR3 protein. The sample shows around 600,000 distinct CDR3 sequences, under 50% of them seen only once. Material for sequencing was peripheral blood. Receptors originate from an adult man with Graves' ophthalmopathy. Each CDR3 is given with its conserved first and last residue. A D gene is named only where the DNA matches it firmly. Some rows mark clone size as missing; the rest say once, few, many or name a class of expanded clone.

j_gene	d_gene	abundance	v_gene	CDR3aa	CDR3nt
TRBJ2-7	-	few	TRBV29-1	CSVQTLSSYEQYF	TGCAGCGTACAGACACTTAGCTCCTACGAGCAGTACTTC
TRBJ1-2	-	-	TRBV7-8	CASSLLEGTNYGYTF	TGTGCCAGCAGCTTATTGGAGGGGACTAACTATGGCTACACCTTC
TRBJ2-5	-	-	TRBV2	CASRPASSETQYF	TGTGCCAGCAGGCCAGCGTCATCGGAGACCCAGTACTTC
TRBJ2-5	TRBD1	-	TRBV9	CASSQQGILQETQYF	TGTGCCAGCAGCCAACAGGGGATACTACAAGAGACCCAGTACTTC
TRBJ1-3	-	many	TRBV2	CASTEGDLSSGNTIYF	TGTGCCAGCACCGAGGGGGACCTGAGCTCTGGAAACACCATATATTTT
TRBJ1-1	TRBD1	few	TRBV5-4	CASSRGTDMNTEAFF	TGTGCCAGCAGCAGAGGGACAGACATGAACACTGAAGCTTTCTTT
TRBJ2-7	-	few	TRBV11-2	CASWGGGINEQYF	TGTGCCAGCTGGGGCGGAGGGATTAACGAGCAGTACTTC
TRBJ2-5	-	many	TRBV20-1	CSASGDFQETQYF	TGCAGTGCCTCGGGGGACTTCCAAGAGACCCAGTACTTC
TRBJ2-5	-	-	TRBV7-8	CASSLRGTSAETQYF	TGTGCCAGCAGCTTAAGAGGAACGAGCGCCGAGACCCAGTACTTC
TRBJ1-1	-	-	TRBV6-1	CASSSPYATGADTEAFF	TGTGCCAGCAGTTCCCCTTACGCGACAGGAGCGGACACTGAAGCTTTCTTT
TRBJ1-1	-	many	TRBV29-1	CSVEDGSLAEAFF	TGCAGCGTTGAGGACGGGTCTTTGGCTGAAGCTTTCTTT
TRBJ2-5	TRBD2	many	TRBV5-4	CASSYRGGYQETQYF	TGTGCCAGCAGCTATCGCGGGGGGTACCAAGAGACCCAGTACTTC
TRBJ2-7	TRBD1	few	TRBV7-9	CASSQDPDRGYYEQYF	TGCGCCAGCAGCCAAGATCCCGACAGGGGGTACTACGAGCAGTACTTC
TRBJ2-5	TRBD1	-	TRBV5-1	CASSFSPGQQTQYF	TGCGCCAGCAGCTTCTCACCGGGACAGCAGACCCAGTACTTC
TRBJ2-7	-	few	TRBV11-2	CASSLDGGWSYEQYF	TGTGCCAGCAGCTTAGACGGGGGTTGGTCCTACGAGCAGTACTTC
TRBJ1-4	-	few	TRBV10-3	CASRQPTPEKLFF	TGTGCCAGCAGACAACCGACCCCTGAAAAACTGTTTTTT
TRBJ2-3	-	-	TRBV10-3	CAISKQFSSTDTQYF	TGTGCCATCAGCAAACAGTTTAGCAGCACAGATACGCAGTATTTT
TRBJ2-3	TRBD2	-	TRBV10-3	CAITEAGYTDTQYF	TGTGCCATCACCGAAGCGGGGTACACAGATACGCAGTATTTT
TRBJ2-7	-	-	TRBV19	CASSIAGGSYRYEQYF	TGTGCCAGTAGTATAGCGGGGGGCAGTTACCGTTACGAGCAGTACTTC
TRBJ2-5	TRBD2	-	TRBV9	CASSQDSRAGGTQYF	TGTGCCAGCAGCCAAGACTCCAGGGCGGGGGGGACCCAGTACTTC
TRBJ1-5	-	many	TRBV7-8	CASSLVRGSNQPQHF	TGTGCCAGCAGCTTAGTACGTGGGAGCAATCAGCCCCAGCATTTT
TRBJ2-7	-	few	TRBV9	CASSVPYREQYF	TGTGCCAGCAGTGTTCCCTATCGCGAGCAGTACTTC
TRBJ2-7	TRBD1	few	TRBV7-2	CASSRTGTANYEQYF	TGTGCCAGCAGCCGCACCGGGACAGCGAACTACGAGCAGTACTTC
TRBJ2-3	TRBD1	-	TRBV24-1	CATSDARGQGHLTDTQYF	TGTGCCACCAGTGACGCGAGGGGACAGGGACATCTCACAGATACGCAGTATTTT
TRBJ2-7	TRBD1	-	TRBV25-1	CASEPGGYEQYF	TGTGCCAGCGAACCAGGGGGCTACGAGCAGTACTTC
TRBJ1-4	-	-	TRBV25-1	CASSPQDLNEKLFF	TGTGCCAGCTCACCACAAGATCTTAATGAAAAACTGTTTTTT
TRBJ1-1	-	-	TRBV25-1	CASATPRGKNTEAFF	TGTGCCAGCGCCACTCCAAGGGGGAAGAACACTGAAGCTTTCTTT
TRBJ1-6	-	-	TRBV25-1	CASSAHRVGSPLHF	TGTGCCAGCAGTGCCCACAGGGTTGGATCACCCCTCCACTTT
TRBJ1-5	-	many	TRBV9	CASSDGGSNQPQHF	TGTGCCAGCAGCGACGGAGGCAGCAATCAGCCCCAGCATTTT
TRBJ1-1	-	-	TRBV10-3	CAISSRGDTEAFF	TGTGCCATCAGCTCCCGGGGGGACACTGAAGCTTTCTTT
TRBJ1-5	-	-	TRBV20-1	CSAQESNQPQHF	TGCAGTGCTCAGGAAAGCAATCAGCCCCAGCATTTT
TRBJ2-5	-	once	TRBV12-3/TRBV12-4	CASSQRTEETQYF	TGTGCCAGCAGTCAGCGGACAGAAGAGACCCAGTACTTC
TRBJ1-1	-	-	TRBV7-9	CASSPQGNYGYTEAFF	TGTGCCAGCAGCCCTCAGGGCAACTATGGCTACACTGAAGCTTTCTTT
TRBJ2-5	TRBD1	-	TRBV11-2	CASSSRDSFFETQYF	TGTGCCAGCAGCTCCCGGGACAGTTTTTTTGAGACCCAGTACTTC
TRBJ1-4	TRBD1	once	TRBV2	CASSGGEGQVFF	TGTGCCAGCAGCGGGGGGGAGGGACAGGTGTTTTTT
TRBJ2-5	-	-	TRBV19	CASSSGSGMDFQETQYF	TGTGCCAGTAGTTCGGGGTCAGGGATGGACTTCCAAGAGACCCAGTACTTC
TRBJ1-2	-	-	TRBV29-1	CSVRGGGTYTF	TGCAGCGTGAGGGGGGGTGGAACCTACACCTTC
TRBJ1-3	TRBD1	many	TRBV14	CASSKQGPISGNTIYF	TGTGCCAGCAGCAAACAGGGGCCTATCTCTGGAAACACCATATATTTT
TRBJ2-5	-	few	TRBV3-1	CASSRGLPGETQYF	TGTGCCAGCAGCCGCGGACTCCCGGGGGAGACCCAGTACTTC
TRBJ1-5	TRBD1	many	TRBV2	CASQKGTGGQPQHF	TGTGCCAGCCAGAAAGGGACAGGGGGTCAGCCCCAGCATTTT
TRBJ1-1	TRBD1	many	TRBV15	CATSQIRGAEAFF	TGTGCCACCAGCCAGATCAGGGGGGCTGAAGCTTTCTTT
TRBJ2-5	TRBD2	-	TRBV29-1	CSVREGRARGETQYF	TGCAGCGTTAGGGAGGGCAGGGCGCGTGGAGAGACCCAGTACTTC
TRBJ2-2	-	many	TRBV10-3	CAISESLQTNTGELFF	TGTGCCATCAGTGAGTCTTTACAGACGAACACCGGGGAGCTGTTTTTT
TRBJ1-2	-	many	TRBV7-2	CASSLVPANYGYTF	TGTGCCAGCAGCTTAGTCCCGGCAAACTATGGCTACACCTTC
TRBJ1-1	-	-	TRBV6-5	CAGRTQGPLLNTEAFF	TGTGCCGGCAGGACTCAGGGGCCCCTATTGAACACTGAAGCTTTCTTT
TRBJ2-2	-	-	TRBV5-6	CASSLEPVDTGELFF	TGTGCCAGCAGCTTGGAACCGGTGGACACCGGGGAGCTGTTTTTT
TRBJ2-5	-	many	TRBV7-2	CASSLASRVEETQYF	TGTGCCAGCAGCTTAGCGAGCAGGGTAGAAGAGACCCAGTACTTC
TRBJ1-3	-	many	TRBV7-2	CASSWLGSGNTIYF	TGTGCCAGCAGCTGGCTGGGGAGCGGAAACACCATATATTTT
TRBJ2-5	-	-	TRBV2	CVSSDWGRRETQYF	TGTGTCAGCAGTGACTGGGGACGTCGAGAGACCCAGTACTTC
TRBJ1-6	-	-	TRBV10-3	CASGTDPGGNSPLHF	TGTGCCAGCGGGACCGACCCCGGTGGGAATTCACCCCTCCACTTT
TRBJ2-5	-	-	TRBV2	CASSLPPRGGRGETQYF	TGTGCCAGCAGCCTCCCACCCAGAGGGGGGCGGGGAGAGACCCAGTACTTC
TRBJ2-7	-	many	TRBV12-3/TRBV12-4	CASSLQLRHEQYF	TGTGCCAGCAGTCTACAACTCCGCCACGAGCAGTACTTC
TRBJ1-6	-	-	TRBV4-1	CASSQEMSSYNSPLHF	TGCGCCAGCAGCCAAGAGATGAGCTCCTATAATTCACCCCTCCACTTT
TRBJ2-2	-	many	TRBV24-1	CATSDPDRNTGELFF	TGTGCCACCAGTGATCCCGACAGGAACACCGGGGAGCTGTTTTTT
TRBJ1-4	-	few	TRBV20-1	CSAKQGGGGPNEKLFF	TGCAGTGCTAAACAAGGGGGAGGGGGGCCTAATGAAAAACTGTTTTTT
TRBJ1-6	-	-	TRBV29-1	CSPRTDSPLHF	TGCAGCCCCCGGACAGATTCACCCCTCCACTTT
TRBJ2-7	-	-	TRBV7-6	CASSPGGAAYLYEQYF	TGTGCCAGCAGCCCCGGGGGAGCGGCCTACCTCTACGAGCAGTACTTC
TRBJ1-5	-	many	TRBV20-1	CSARDYRISNQPQHF	TGCAGTGCTAGAGATTACAGGATTAGCAATCAGCCCCAGCATTTT
TRBJ2-7	TRBD2	-	TRBV7-6	CASSGGRESVYEQYF	TGTGCCAGCAGCGGAGGGCGGGAGTCCGTTTACGAGCAGTACTTC